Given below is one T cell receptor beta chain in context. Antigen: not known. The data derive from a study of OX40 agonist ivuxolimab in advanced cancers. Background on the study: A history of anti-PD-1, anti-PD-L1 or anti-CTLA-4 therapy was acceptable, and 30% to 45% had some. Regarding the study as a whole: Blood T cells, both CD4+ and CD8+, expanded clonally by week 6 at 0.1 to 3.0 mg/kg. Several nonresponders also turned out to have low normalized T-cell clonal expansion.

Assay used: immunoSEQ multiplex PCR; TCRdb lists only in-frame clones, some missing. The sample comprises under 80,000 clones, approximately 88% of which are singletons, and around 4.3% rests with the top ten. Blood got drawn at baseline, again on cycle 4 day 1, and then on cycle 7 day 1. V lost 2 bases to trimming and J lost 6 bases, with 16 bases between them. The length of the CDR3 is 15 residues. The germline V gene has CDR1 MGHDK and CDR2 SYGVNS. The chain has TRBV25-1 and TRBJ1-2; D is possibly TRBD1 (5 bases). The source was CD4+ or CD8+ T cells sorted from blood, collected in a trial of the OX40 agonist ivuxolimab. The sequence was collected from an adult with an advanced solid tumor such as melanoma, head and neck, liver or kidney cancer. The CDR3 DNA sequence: TGTGCCAGCAGTGAACATCTTCCAGGGCCAAATGGCTACACCTTC. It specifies CASSEHLPGPNGYTF.